The 20 T cell receptor beta chains below come from one sample, sequenced in a study of T cell clonality in common variable immunodeficiency. Assay: immunoSEQ multiplex PCR; the TCRdb copy retains only in-frame clones and omits some. The sample presents around 19,000 clones, none singletons. Study-wide points: Fewer deletions and N-nucleotide insertions were reportedly seen in common variable immunodeficiency TCR beta sequences.

Their antigen targets remain unknown. The sample taken for sequencing was peripheral blood mononuclear cells. The receptors were gathered from a human donor with common variable immunodeficiency.

Comments on this clone: The CDR3 end is not reached by the read, which stops 3 residues before it; the germline J gene fills it in. V is TRBV19 and J is TRBJ2-2, with D tentatively TRBD1 or TRBD2 (5 bases each). The germline gives CDR1 LNHDA, CDR2 SQIVND (reference sequence). Trimming took 0 bases from V and 1 from J, leaving 12 bases between them. The CDR3 is 17 residues long. CDR3 in amino acids: CASSIEKAGRNTGELFF. The sequenced part of the CDR3 DNA is TGTGCCAGTAGTATAGAAAAGGCAGGGAGGAACACCGGGGAG.

This clone has just a few counts. From the germline J gene comes the end of the CDR3, since the read stops 3 residues before it. This sequence joins TRBV18 and TRBJ2-2; unclear D gene. CDR3 length: 16 residues. Germline V CDR1 and CDR2: KGHSH, LQKENI. Trimming removed 4 bases at V and 3 bases at J, with 15 bases between. CDR3 bases read: TGTGCCAGCTCACTCAGTTTGGCGGCGTACACCGGGGAG. This gives the protein CASSLSLAAYTGE. The whole CDR3 reads CASSLSLAAYTGELFF.

With regard to this clone: The read terminates 3 residues ahead of where the CDR3 ends, so the germline J gene completes it. The chain uses TRBV18 and TRBJ2-3; the D is unclear. The CDR3 spans 12 residues. Germline V gene sequence: CDR1 KGHSH, CDR2 LQKENI. The V end lost 3 bases, the J end lost 4 bases, and 5 bases lay between the germline ends. The CDR3 here is CASSPSADTQYF. CDR3 DNA, as far as it was read: TGTGCCAGCTCACCTTCGGCAGATACG.

This clone is medium-sized in the sample. The read comes to an end 3 residues before the CDR3 does, leaving the germline J gene to fill in the end. The V and J genes are TRBV9 and TRBJ2-3, with D uncertain. The CDR3 extends over 12 amino acids. V shed 1 base and J shed 4 bases, with 4 bases lying between them. Germline CDR1 SGDLS, CDR2 YYNGEE. CDR3 sequence: CASSVQSDTQYF. The CDR3 bases that were read are TGTGCCAGCAGCGTACAGTCAGATACG.

This clone was seen more than once but under ten times. The read terminates 3 residues before the CDR3 end, so the remaining end is supplied by the germline J gene. The V and J genes are TRBV19 and TRBJ1-1; 7 positions agree with TRBD1. The V gene's germline CDR1 is LNHDA and CDR2 SQIVND (reference sequence). Losses at the gene ends were 6 bases for V and 0 bases for J; bases not matched to a gene: 4. The CDR3 spans 14 residues. CDR3 DNA (partial): TGTGCCAGTAGCCACAGGGGTCTGAACACTGAA. It yields the protein CASSHRGLNTE. The complete CDR3 protein is CASSHRGLNTEAFF. Full variable domain (rest looked up from reference TRBV19 and TRBJ1-1): DGGITQSPKYLFRKEGQNVTLSCEQNLNHDAMYWYRQDPGQGLRLIYYSQIVNDFQKGDIAEGYSVSREKKESFPLTVTSAQKNPTAFYLCASSHRGLNTEAFFGQGTRLTVV.

This clone was seen only a few times. Read data end 3 residues before the CDR3 end; the end is taken from the germline J gene. This sequence joins TRBV6-2 or TRBV6-3 and TRBJ2-1; 7 bases are a match to TRBD2. This CDR3 comprises 17 residues. V shed 7 bases and J 4 bases; nucleotides not matched to a gene: 16. Germline-derived CDR1 and CDR2 are MNHEY and SVGEGT. The chain's CDR3 is CASTNYKKRDLYNEQFF. Partial CDR3 DNA: TGTGCCAGCACTAACTACAAGAAGCGGGACTTATACAATGAG.

On this clone: The read finishes 3 residues shy of the CDR3 end, and the germline J gene is used to complete it. The chain recombines TRBV5-1 with TRBJ1-2; possible D gene TRBD1, 6 bases. The CDR3 spans 12 residues. Germline V gene lookup returns CDR1 SGHRS and CDR2 YFSETQ. The CDR3 here is CASGLRGGGYTF. CDR3 DNA (partial): TGCGCCAGCGGACTCAGGGGCGGCGGC. Variable domain in full (rest from reference TRBV5-1 and TRBJ1-2): KAGVTQTPRYLIKTRGQQVTLSCSPISGHRSVSWYQQTPGQGLQFLFEYFSETQRNKGNFPGRFSGRQFSNSRSEMNVSTLELGDSALYLCASGLRGGGYTFGSGTRLTVV.

The sample holds a few counts of this clone. Read coverage stops 3 residues before the CDR3 terminus; the germline J gene supplies the remainder. The V call is TRBV18, the J call TRBJ2-7; TRBD2 matches at 8 bases. V shed 3 bases and J 2 bases; nucleotides not matched to a gene: 3. CDR3 length: 14 residues. Germline V gene sequence: CDR1 KGHSH, CDR2 LQKENI. The sequenced CDR3 bases are TGTGCCAGCTCACCTGCGGGAGGAGCCTACGAG. Encoded protein: CASSPAGGAYE. The full CDR3 protein reads CASSPAGGAYEQYF.

As for this clone: The CDR3 extends 3 residues past the end of the read, so its final part is completed from the germline J gene. J is TRBJ1-1 and V is TRBV2; maybe TRBD1 (6 bases). The CDR3 is 13 amino acids. Germline V gives CDR1 SNHLY, CDR2 FYNNEI. V lost 5 bases to trimming and J lost 4 bases, with 11 bases between them. The CDR3 here is CASSREGGTEAFF. CDR3 DNA, as far as it was read: TGTGCCAGCAGTAGGGAAGGGGGCACTGAA.

CDR3 sequence reads: CASSRDASGEGGETQYF. The part of the CDR3 DNA that was read is TGTGCCAGCTCACGGGATGCTAGCGGAGAGGGCGGAGAGACC. The J gene is TRBJ2-5, the V gene TRBV18, with TRBD2 matching 7 bases. The sequence runs out 3 residues before the end of the CDR3; the remainder is reconstructed from the germline J gene. The CDR3 runs 17 residues. Losses at the gene ends were 4 bases for V and 4 bases for J; bases not matched to a gene: 15. Germline V CDR1 and CDR2: KGHSH, LQKENI.

This clone was seen only a few times. The read halts 3 residues ahead of the CDR3 end, with the missing end drawn from the germline J gene. The V and J genes are TRBV6-1 and TRBJ2-1, with D perhaps matching TRBD2 (6 bases). The CDR3 has 15 residues. Germline CDR1 and CDR2: MNHNS and SASEGT. Trimming removed 3 bases at V and 4 bases at J, with 13 bases between. The CDR3 sequence is CASSEREEPYNEQFF. The sequenced CDR3 bases are TGTGCCAGCAGTGAGCGGGAAGAACCGTACAATGAG.

As to this clone: The CDR3 end falls 3 residues outside the read, so it is completed with the germline J gene. The chain links TRBV18 to TRBJ1-1; 7 nucleotides match TRBD1. CDR3 length: 14 residues. Germline trimming cut 6 bases from V and 1 base from J; bases unmatched to any gene: 5. The germline V gene has CDR1 KGHSH and CDR2 LQKENI. CDR3 protein: CASSTGTANTEAFF. The sequenced part of the CDR3 DNA is TGTGCCAGCTCGACCGGGACAGCGAACACTGAA.

As to this clone: The read terminates 3 residues before the CDR3 end, so the remaining end is supplied by the germline J gene. V is TRBV19 and J is TRBJ1-2; 10 bases align to TRBD1. Looked up from germline, CDR1 is LNHDA and CDR2 is SQIVND (reference sequence). The CDR3 sequence is 15 residues long. The part of the CDR3 DNA that was read is TGTGCCAGTAGTATGGCTTTGGACAGGGGGAAAGGC. It codes for CASSMALDRGKG. In full, the CDR3 reads CASSMALDRGKGYTF.

This clone was detected only a few times. Sequencing ends 3 residues short of the CDR3 end; the germline J gene provides the rest. This chain joins TRBV19 and TRBJ1-2; D gene uncertain. Trimming removed 5 bases at V and 3 bases at J, with 10 bases between. The germline gives CDR1 LNHDA, CDR2 SQIVND (reference sequence). The CDR3 loop spans 13 amino acids. The part of the CDR3 DNA that was read is TGTGCCAGTAGTGCTGACTTCTACTATGGC. It specifies CASSADFYYG. The whole CDR3 sequence reads CASSADFYYGYTF.

A few counts support this clone. The CDR3 end lies 3 residues beyond the end of the read and is filled in from the germline J gene. V and J are TRBV7-2 and TRBJ2-5; 10 bases are a match to TRBD2. Germline CDR1 SGHTA, CDR2 FQGNSA. The CDR3 loop spans 16 amino acids. After removal of 0 bases from V and 2 bases from J, the junction contained 3 bases not matched to a gene. The CDR3 DNA, read in part, is TGTGCCAGCAGCTTAGCGGTTAGCGGGGGGCAAGAGACC. Encoded protein: CASSLAVSGGQET. The CDR3 reads in full as CASSLAVSGGQETQYF.

As for this clone: Sequencing ends 3 residues short of the CDR3 end; the germline J gene provides the rest. This rearrangement joins TRBV19 to TRBJ2-1, with no clear D. Germline V gene data show CDR1 as LNHDA and CDR2 as SQIVND (reference sequence). This CDR3 contains 12 residues. V lost 7 bases and J 9 bases, leaving 13 bases between the germline ends. The CDR3 protein is CASTSTPFEQFF. Partial CDR3 DNA: TGTGCCAGTACCTCGACACCATTTGAG. The full variable domain, completed using reference TRBV19 and TRBJ2-1, is DGGITQSPKYLFRKEGQNVTLSCEQNLNHDAMYWYRQDPGQGLRLIYYSQIVNDFQKGDIAEGYSVSREKKESFPLTVTSAQKNPTAFYLCASTSTPFEQFFGPGTRLTVL.

This clone occurred a few times. The CDR3 end falls 3 residues outside the read, so it is completed with the germline J gene. The V and J genes are TRBV18 and TRBJ2-3; 11 bases are a match to TRBD2. V was pared by 3 bases and J by 2 bases, with 4 bases of the junction left unmatched. Per germline, CDR1 KGHSH and CDR2 LQKENI. The CDR3 has 16 amino acids. The CDR3 region is CASSPRLAGSTDTQYF. Partial CDR3 DNA: TGTGCCAGCTCACCTAGACTAGCGGGGTCCACAGATACG.

On this clone itself: The CDR3 is cut off 3 residues early in the read; its end comes from the germline J gene. J is TRBJ2-3 and V is TRBV18, with D tentatively TRBD2 (5 bases). The CDR3 is made up of 14 amino acids. V was clipped by 4 bases and J by 1 base, with 9 bases between them. Germline loops: CDR1 KGHSH, CDR2 LQKENI. The CDR3 loop is CASSLFSGTDTQYF. The CDR3 bases that were read are TGTGCCAGCTCACTCTTTAGCGGCACAGATACG. The full variable domain, rest sourced from reference TRBV18 and TRBJ2-3, is NAGVMQNPRHLVRRRGQEARLRCSPMKGHSHVYWYRQLPEEGLKFMVYLQKENIIDESGMPKERFSAEFPKEGPSILRIQQVVRGDSAAYFCASSLFSGTDTQYFGPGTRLTVL.

A note on this clone: The sequence runs out 3 residues before the end of the CDR3; the remainder is reconstructed from the germline J gene. The chain is built from TRBV19 and TRBJ2-1; 8 bases fit TRBD2. CDR1 is LNHDA and CDR2 is SQIVND in the germline V gene (reference sequence). The junction had 7 bases not matched to a gene; V was cut back by 3 bases and J by 3 bases. The CDR3 is 16 amino acids. CDR3 bases read: TGTGCCAGTAGTATCATTGGGACTAGAGACTACAATGAG. Residues: CASSIIGTRDYNE. The CDR3, in full, reads CASSIIGTRDYNEQFF.

Comments on this clone: The CDR3 extends 3 residues past the end of the read, so its final part is completed from the germline J gene. The chain uses TRBV29-1 and TRBJ2-5, with D unclear. Trimming stripped 6 bases from V and 5 bases from J, with 10 bases between. CDR3 length: 11 amino acids. CDR1 is SQVTM and CDR2 is ANQGSEA in the germline V gene. The CDR3: CSVDRTETQYF. The CDR3 DNA, read in part, is TGCAGCGTAGATAGAACGGAGACC.